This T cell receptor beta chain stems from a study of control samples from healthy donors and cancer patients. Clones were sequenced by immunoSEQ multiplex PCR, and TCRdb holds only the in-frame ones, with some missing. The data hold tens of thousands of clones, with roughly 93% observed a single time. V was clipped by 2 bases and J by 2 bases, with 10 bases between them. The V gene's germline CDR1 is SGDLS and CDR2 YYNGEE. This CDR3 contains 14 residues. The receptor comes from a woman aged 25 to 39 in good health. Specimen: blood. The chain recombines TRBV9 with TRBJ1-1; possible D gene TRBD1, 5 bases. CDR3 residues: CASSVGTANTEAFF. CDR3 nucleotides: TGTGCCAGCAGCGTGGGGACCGCTAACACTGAAGCTTTCTTT.